The TCR beta chain under discussion was sequenced for a study of cytomegalovirus exposure and HLA in healthy donors. CDR3 length equals 18 residues. CDR1 and CDR2 from the germline V gene are SGHTA and FQGNSA. Trimming shortened V by 2 bases and J by 0 bases, and 19 bases separated the two germline ends. General study points: TCR sequences were mostly rare, though some public TCRs occurred in many donors. A later analysis found first-cohort TCR clusters tended to co-occur in the 120 validation repertoires. The classifier was said to identify cytomegalovirus status with high specificity and sensitivity.

With respect to this clone: The antigen remains undetermined.

The repertoire was sequenced with immunoSEQ multiplex PCR; TCRdb's copy has only in-frame clones and lacks some. The table records fewer than 300,000 clones, 88% of them present only once. This clonotype originated in a young woman in good health and CMV-seronegative. The rearrangement uses TRBV7-2 and TRBJ1-1; a possible D gene is TRBD1 (5 bases). Sequencing was done on a sample of PBMCs. The CDR3 DNA follows: TGTGCCAGCAGCTTATTGGGGCGGTTTTCTGGGATGAACACTGAAGCTTTCTTT. Translating it yields CASSLLGRFSGMNTEAFF.